This T cell receptor (beta chain) appears in the sequencing data of a study of CD4+ T cells in melanoma. Notes on the study in general: A reported correlation linked neoantigen-specific CD4+ T cells to CD8+, macrophage and B cell function.

Points on this clone: The antigen is undetermined.

TCRdb's table, derived via immunoSEQ multiplex PCR, lists solely in-frame clones and lacks some. The sample lists about 50,000 clones; 80% to 90% were seen once. This clonotype was sampled from a human donor with melanoma. Sequencing was done on a sample of peripheral blood.

The CDR3 DNA is TGTGCCATCAGTGATACCGGGACAGGGGGCCAGCCCCAGCATTTT. Translated, it gives CAISDTGTGGQPQHF. J is TRBJ1-5 and V is TRBV10-3; 12 bases are shared with TRBD1. V lost 3 bases and J lost 7; bases outside the gene matches: 4. Germline lookup yields CDR1 ENHRY and CDR2 SYGVKD. This CDR3 spans 15 amino acids.